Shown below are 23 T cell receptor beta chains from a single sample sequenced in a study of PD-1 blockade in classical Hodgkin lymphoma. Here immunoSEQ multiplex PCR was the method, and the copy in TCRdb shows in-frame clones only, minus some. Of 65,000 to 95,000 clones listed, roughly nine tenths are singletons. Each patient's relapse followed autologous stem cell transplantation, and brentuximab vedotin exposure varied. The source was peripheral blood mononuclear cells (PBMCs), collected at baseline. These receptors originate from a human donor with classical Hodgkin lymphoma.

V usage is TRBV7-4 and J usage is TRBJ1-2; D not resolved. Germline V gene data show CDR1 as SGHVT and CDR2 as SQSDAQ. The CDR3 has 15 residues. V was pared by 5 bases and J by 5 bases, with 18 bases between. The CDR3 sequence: CASSQREQREYGYTF. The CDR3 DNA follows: TGTGCCAGCAGCCAAAGGGAACAGCGAGAATATGGCTACACCTTC.

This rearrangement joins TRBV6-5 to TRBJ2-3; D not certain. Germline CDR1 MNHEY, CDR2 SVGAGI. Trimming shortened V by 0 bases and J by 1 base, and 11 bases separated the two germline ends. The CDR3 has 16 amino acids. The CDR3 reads CASSYSFPKGTDTQYF. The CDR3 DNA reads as TGTGCCAGCAGTTACTCGTTCCCTAAGGGCACAGATACGCAGTATTTT.

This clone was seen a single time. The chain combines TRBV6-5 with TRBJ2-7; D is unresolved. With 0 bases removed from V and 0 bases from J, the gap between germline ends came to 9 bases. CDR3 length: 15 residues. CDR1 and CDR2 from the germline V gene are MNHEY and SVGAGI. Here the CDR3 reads CASSYSPLSSYEQYF. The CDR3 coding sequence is TGTGCCAGCAGTTACTCCCCCCTCAGCTCCTACGAGCAGTACTTC.

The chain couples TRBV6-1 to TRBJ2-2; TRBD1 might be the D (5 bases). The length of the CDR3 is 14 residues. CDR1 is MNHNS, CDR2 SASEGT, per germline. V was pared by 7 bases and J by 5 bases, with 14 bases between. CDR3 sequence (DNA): TGTGCCAGCACCCCGGACAAGAGGACCGGGGAGCTGTTTTTT. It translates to CASTPDKRTGELFF.

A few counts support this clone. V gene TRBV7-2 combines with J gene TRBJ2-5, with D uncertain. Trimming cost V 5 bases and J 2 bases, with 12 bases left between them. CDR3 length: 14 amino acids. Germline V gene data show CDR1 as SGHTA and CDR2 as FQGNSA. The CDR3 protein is CASSPVFGQETQYF. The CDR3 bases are TGTGCCAGCAGCCCCGTTTTTGGGCAAGAGACCCAGTACTTC.

The CDR3 reads CASDRGPNTGELFF. Written as DNA, the CDR3 is TGTGCCAGCGACAGGGGCCCCAACACCGGGGAGCTGTTTTTT. The rearrangement links TRBV7-9 to TRBJ2-2; 8 positions agree with TRBD1. Germline lookup yields CDR1 SEHNR and CDR2 FQNEAQ (reference sequence). The CDR3 extends over 14 amino acids. Germline trimming cut 8 bases from V and 2 bases from J; bases unmatched to any gene: 4.

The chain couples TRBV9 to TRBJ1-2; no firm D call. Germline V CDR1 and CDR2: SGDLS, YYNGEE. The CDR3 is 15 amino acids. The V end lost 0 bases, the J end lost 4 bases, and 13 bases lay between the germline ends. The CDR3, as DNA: TGTGCCAGCAGCGTAGATCTGTCTCCCAGCTATGGCTACACCTTC. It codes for CASSVDLSPSYGYTF.

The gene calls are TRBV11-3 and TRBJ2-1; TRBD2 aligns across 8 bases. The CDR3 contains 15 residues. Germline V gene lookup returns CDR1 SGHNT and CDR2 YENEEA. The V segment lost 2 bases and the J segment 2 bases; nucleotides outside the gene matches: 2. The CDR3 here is CASSLIAGTYNEQFF. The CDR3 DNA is TGTGCCAGCAGCTTAATAGCGGGGACCTACAATGAGCAGTTCTTC.

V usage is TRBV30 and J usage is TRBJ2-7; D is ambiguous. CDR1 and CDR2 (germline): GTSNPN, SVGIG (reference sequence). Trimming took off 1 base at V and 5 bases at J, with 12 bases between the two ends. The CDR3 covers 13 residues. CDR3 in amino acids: CAWSAMRWDEQYF. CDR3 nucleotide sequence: TGTGCCTGGAGTGCGATGAGGTGGGACGAGCAGTACTTC.

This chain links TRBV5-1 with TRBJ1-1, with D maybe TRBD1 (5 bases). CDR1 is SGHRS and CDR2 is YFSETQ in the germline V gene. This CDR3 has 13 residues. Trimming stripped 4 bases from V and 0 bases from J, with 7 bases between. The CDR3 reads CASSGRVNTEAFF. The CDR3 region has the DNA TGCGCCAGCAGCGGCAGGGTGAACACTGAAGCTTTCTTT. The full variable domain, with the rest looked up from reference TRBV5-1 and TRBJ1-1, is KAGVTQTPRYLIKTRGQQVTLSCSPISGHRSVSWYQQTPGQGLQFLFEYFSETQRNKGNFPGRFSGRQFSNSRSEMNVSTLELGDSALYLCASSGRVNTEAFFGQGTRLTVV.

CDR3 residues: CASSEPSREQFF. Written as DNA, the CDR3 is TGCGCCAGCAGTGAGCCTTCGCGTGAGCAGTTCTTC. The chain combines TRBV10-1 with TRBJ2-1, with unresolved D. Germline V gene data show CDR1 as WNHNN and CDR2 as SYGVQD (reference sequence). Trimming left V 2 bases short and J 9 bases short, with 8 bases between. The CDR3 totals 12 residues.

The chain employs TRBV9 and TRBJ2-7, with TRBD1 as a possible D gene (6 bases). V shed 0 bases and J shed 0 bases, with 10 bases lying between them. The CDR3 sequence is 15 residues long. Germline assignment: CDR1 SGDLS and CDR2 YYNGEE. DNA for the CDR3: TGTGCCAGCAGCGTAGCCACAGGGATCTCCTACGAGCAGTACTTC. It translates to CASSVATGISYEQYF.

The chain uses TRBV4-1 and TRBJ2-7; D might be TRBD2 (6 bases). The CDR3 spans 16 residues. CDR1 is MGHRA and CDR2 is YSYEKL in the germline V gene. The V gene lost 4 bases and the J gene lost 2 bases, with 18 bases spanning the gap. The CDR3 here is CASSRATGDQTYEQYF. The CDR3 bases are TGCGCCAGCAGCCGAGCCACGGGGGATCAAACCTACGAGCAGTACTTC.

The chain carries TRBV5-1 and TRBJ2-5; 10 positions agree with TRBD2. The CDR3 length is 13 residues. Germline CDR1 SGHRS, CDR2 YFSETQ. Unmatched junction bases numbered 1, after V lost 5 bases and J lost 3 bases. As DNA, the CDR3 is TGCGCCAGCAGAGGGACTAGCGAAGAGACCCAGTACTTC. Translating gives CASRGTSEETQYF.

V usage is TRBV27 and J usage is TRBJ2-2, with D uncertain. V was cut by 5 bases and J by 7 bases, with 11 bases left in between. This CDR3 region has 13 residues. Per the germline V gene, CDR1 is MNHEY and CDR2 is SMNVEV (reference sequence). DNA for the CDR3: TGTGCCAGCAGTCCTCGTTCTAGCGGGGAGCTGTTTTTT. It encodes CASSPRSSGELFF.

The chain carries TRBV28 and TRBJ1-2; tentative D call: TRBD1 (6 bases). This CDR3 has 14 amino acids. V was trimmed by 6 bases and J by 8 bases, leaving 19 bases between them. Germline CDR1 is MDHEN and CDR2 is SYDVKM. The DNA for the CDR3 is TGTGCCAGCAGCCGAGGACAGCCCGCAAAGGGCTACACCTTC. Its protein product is CASSRGQPAKGYTF.

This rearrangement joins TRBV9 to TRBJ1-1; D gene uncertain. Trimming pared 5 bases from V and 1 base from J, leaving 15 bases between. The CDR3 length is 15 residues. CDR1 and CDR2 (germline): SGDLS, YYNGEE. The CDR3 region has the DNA TGTGCCAGCAGGAGGACCCCCGATGGGAACACTGAAGCTTTCTTT. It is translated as CASRRTPDGNTEAFF.

CDR3: CASSPGVTSGNTIYF. CDR3 in DNA: TGCGCCAGCAGCCCCGGAGTAACCTCTGGAAACACCATATATTTT. J is TRBJ1-3 and V is TRBV4-3; D gene uncertain. V lost 4 bases and J 0 bases, leaving 10 bases between the germline ends. The CDR3 spans 15 residues. CDR1 and CDR2 from the germline V gene are LGHNA and YSLEER.

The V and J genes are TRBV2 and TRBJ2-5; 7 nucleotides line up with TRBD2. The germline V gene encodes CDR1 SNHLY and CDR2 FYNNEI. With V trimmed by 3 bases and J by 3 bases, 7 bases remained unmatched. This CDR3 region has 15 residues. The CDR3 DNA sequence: TGTGCCAGCAGTGATCTCGGACTAGTGGAAGAGACCCAGTACTTC. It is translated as CASSDLGLVEETQYF.

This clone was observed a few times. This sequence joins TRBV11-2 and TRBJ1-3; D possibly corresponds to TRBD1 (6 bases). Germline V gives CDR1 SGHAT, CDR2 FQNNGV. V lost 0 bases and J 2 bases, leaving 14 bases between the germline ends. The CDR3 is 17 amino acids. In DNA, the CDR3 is TGTGCCAGCAGCTTAGACTACAGGGACGTCGCTGGAAACACCATATATTTT. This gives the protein CASSLDYRDVAGNTIYF.

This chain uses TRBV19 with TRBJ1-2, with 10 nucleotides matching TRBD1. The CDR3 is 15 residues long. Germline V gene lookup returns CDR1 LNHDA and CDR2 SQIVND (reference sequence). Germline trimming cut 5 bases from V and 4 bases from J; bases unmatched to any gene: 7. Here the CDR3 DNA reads TGTGCCAGTAGTGGGGACAGGGGACTTAGCTATGGCTACACCTTC. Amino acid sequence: CASSGDRGLSYGYTF.

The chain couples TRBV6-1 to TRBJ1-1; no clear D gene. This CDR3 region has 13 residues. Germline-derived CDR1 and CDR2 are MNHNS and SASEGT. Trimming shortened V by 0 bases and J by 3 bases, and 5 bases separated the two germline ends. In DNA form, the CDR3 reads TGTGCCAGCAGTGAAGCGACCCACACTGAAGCTTTCTTT. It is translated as CASSEATHTEAFF.

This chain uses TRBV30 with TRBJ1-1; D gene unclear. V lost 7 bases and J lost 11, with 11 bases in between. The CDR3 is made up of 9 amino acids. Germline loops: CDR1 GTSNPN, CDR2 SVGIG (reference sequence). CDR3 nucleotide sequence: TGTGCCTCCGAGGGAGATGCTTTCTTT. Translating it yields CASEGDAFF.